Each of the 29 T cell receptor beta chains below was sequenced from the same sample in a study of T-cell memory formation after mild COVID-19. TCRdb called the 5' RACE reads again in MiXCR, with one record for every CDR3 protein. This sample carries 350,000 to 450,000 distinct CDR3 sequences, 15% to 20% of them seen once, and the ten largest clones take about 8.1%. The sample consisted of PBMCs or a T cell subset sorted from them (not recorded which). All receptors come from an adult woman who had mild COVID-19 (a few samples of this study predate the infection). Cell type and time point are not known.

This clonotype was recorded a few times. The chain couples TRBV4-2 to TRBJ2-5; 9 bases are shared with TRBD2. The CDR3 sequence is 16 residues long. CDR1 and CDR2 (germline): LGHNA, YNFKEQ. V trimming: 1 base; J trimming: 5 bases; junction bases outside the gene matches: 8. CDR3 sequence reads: CASSQGGGGAPETQYF. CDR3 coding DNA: TGTGCCAGCAGCCAAGGCGGCGGGGGGGCCCCGGAGACCCAGTACTTC.

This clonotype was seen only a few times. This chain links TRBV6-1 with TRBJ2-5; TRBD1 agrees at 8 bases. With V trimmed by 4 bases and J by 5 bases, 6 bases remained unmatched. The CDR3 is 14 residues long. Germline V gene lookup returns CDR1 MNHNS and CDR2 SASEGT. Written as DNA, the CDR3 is TGTGCCAGCAGTGGTCAGGGGGCGTGGGAGACCCAGTACTTC. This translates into CASSGQGAWETQYF.

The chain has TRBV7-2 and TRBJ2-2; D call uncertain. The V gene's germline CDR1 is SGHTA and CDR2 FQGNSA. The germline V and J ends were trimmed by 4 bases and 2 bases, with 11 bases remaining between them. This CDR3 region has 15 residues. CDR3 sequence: CASSYPAYNTGELFF. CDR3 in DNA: TGTGCCAGCAGCTACCCAGCCTATAACACCGGGGAGCTGTTTTTT.

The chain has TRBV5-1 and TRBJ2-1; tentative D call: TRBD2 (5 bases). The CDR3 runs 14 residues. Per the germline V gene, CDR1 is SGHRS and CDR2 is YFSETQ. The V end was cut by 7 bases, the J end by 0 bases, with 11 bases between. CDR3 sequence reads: CASSGSNSYNEQFF. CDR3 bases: TGCGCCAGCTCTGGGAGTAACTCCTACAATGAGCAGTTCTTC.

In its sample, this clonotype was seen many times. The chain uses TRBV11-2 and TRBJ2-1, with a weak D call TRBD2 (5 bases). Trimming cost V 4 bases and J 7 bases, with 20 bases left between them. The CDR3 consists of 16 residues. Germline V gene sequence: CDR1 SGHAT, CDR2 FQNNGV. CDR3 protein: CASSSYSGKRVNEQFF. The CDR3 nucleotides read TGTGCCAGCAGCTCATATTCCGGGAAGAGGGTGAATGAGCAGTTCTTC.

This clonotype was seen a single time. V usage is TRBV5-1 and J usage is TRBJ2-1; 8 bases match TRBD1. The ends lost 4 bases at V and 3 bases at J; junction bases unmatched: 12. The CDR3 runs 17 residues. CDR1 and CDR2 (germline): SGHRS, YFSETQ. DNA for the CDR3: TGCGCCAGCAGCCTGCAACTGGACAGGGTTTTCTACAATGAGCAGTTCTTC. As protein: CASSLQLDRVFYNEQFF.

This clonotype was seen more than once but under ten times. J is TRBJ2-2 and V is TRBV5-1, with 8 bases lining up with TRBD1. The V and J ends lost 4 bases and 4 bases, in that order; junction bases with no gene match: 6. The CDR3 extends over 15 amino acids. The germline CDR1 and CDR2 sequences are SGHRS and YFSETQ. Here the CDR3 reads CASSPTGGSTGELFF. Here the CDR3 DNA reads TGCGCCAGCAGCCCTACAGGGGGATCCACCGGGGAGCTGTTTTTT.

CDR3 in DNA: TGTGCCAGTAGTTTGGGTAGCGGGGTCGGAGGAGGGACCCAGTACTTC. Its translation is CASSLGSGVGGGTQYF. The chain uses TRBV19 and TRBJ2-5; 8 bases agree with TRBD2. V lost 5 bases to trimming and J lost 7 bases; unmatched junction nucleotides: 15. The germline CDR1 and CDR2 sequences are LNHDA and SQIVND (reference sequence). The CDR3 has 16 residues.

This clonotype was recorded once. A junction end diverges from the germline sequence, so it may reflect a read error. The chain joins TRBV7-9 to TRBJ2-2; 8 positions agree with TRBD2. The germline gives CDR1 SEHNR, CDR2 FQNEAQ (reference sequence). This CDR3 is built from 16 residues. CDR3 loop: CASSAGAGANTGELFF. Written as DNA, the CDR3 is TGTGCCAGCAGCGCGGGAGCGGGGGCGAACACCGGGGAGCTATTTTTT.

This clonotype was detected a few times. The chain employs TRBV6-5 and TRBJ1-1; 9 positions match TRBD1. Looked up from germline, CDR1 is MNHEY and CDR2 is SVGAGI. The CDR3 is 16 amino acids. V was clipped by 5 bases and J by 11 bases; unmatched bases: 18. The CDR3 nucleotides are TGTGCCAGCAGTCCCCCTCCCAGCGGACAGGGGAAGGGGGCTTTCTTT. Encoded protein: CASSPPPSGQGKGAFF.

Written as DNA, the CDR3 is TGTGCCAGCAGACAAGCGGGTTCGAACACCGGGGAGCTGTTTTTT. Protein sequence: CASRQAGSNTGELFF. This sequence joins TRBV11-2 and TRBJ2-2; D is possibly TRBD2 (6 bases). This CDR3 has 15 amino acids. V dropped 6 bases and J dropped 0 bases, with 11 bases sitting between them. From germline, CDR1 is SGHAT and CDR2 FQNNGV.

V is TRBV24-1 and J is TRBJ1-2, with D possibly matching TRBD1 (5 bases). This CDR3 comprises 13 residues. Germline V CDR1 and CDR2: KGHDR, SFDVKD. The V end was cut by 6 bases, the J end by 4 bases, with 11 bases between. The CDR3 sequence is CATSTTASYGYTF. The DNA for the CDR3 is TGTGCCACCAGTACGACAGCGAGCTATGGCTACACCTTC.

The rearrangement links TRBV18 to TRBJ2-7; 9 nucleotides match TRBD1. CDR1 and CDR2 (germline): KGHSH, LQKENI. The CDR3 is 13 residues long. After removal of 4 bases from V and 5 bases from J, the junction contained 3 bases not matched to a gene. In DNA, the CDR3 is TGTGCCAGCTCACGGGGACAGGGCGACGAGCAGTACTTC. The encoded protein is CASSRGQGDEQYF.

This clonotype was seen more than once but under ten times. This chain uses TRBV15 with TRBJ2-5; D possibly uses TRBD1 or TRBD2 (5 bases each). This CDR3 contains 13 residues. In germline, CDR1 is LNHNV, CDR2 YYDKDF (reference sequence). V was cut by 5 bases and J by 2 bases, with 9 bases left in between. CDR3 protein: CATSGGPQETQYF. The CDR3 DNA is TGTGCCACCAGCGGGGGACCGCAAGAGACCCAGTACTTC. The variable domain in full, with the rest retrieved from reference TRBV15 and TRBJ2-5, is DAMVIQNPRYQVTQFGKPVTLSCSQTLNHNVMYWYQQKSSQAPKLLFHYYDKDFNNEADTPDNFQSRRPNTSFCFLDIRSPGLGDTAMYLCATSGGPQETQYFGPGTRLLVL.

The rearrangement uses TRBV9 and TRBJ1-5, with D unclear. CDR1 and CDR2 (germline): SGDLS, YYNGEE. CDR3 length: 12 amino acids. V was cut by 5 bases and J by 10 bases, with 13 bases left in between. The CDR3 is CASSVGGKPQHF. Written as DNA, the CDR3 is TGTGCCAGCAGTGTGGGAGGTAAACCCCAGCATTTT.

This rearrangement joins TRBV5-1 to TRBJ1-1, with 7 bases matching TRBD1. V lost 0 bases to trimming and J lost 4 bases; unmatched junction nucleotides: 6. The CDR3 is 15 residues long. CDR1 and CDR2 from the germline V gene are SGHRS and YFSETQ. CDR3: CASSLGTGGRTEAFF. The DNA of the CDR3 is TGCGCCAGCAGCTTGGGGACAGGAGGACGCACTGAAGCTTTCTTT.

The CDR3 protein is CASSLKAGGYNEQFF. The CDR3 DNA reads as TGTGCCAGCAGTTTAAAGGCGGGGGGCTACAATGAGCAGTTCTTC. This sequence joins TRBV27 and TRBJ2-1; 8 nucleotides align to TRBD2. Germline-derived CDR1 and CDR2 are MNHEY and SMNVEV (reference sequence). V lost 2 bases and J lost 3; bases outside the gene matches: 3. The CDR3 length is 15 residues.

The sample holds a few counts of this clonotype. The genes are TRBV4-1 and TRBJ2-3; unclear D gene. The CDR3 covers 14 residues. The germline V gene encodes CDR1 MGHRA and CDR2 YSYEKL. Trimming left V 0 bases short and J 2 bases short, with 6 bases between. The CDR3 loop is CASSQEWITDTQYF. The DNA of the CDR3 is TGCGCCAGCAGCCAAGAATGGATCACAGATACGCAGTATTTT.

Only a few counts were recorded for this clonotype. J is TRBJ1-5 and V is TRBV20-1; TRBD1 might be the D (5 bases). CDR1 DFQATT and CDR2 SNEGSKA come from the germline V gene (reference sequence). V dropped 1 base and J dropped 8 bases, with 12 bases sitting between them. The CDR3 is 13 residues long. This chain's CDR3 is CSARGGRGEPQHF. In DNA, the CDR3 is TGCAGTGCTAGAGGGGGCCGTGGAGAGCCCCAGCATTTT.

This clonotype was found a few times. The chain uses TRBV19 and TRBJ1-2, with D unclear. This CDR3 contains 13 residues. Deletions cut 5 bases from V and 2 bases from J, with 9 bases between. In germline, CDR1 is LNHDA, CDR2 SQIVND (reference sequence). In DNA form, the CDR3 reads TGTGCCAGTAGTTTCTCTTTAAACTATGGCTACACCTTC. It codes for CASSFSLNYGYTF.

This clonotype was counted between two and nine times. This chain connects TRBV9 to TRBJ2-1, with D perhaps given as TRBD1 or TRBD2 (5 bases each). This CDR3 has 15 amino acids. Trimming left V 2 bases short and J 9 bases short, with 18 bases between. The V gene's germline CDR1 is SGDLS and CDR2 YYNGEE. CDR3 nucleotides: TGTGCCAGCAGCGTGGGGACCCCTACAAAGACTGAGCAGTTCTTC. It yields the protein CASSVGTPTKTEQFF.

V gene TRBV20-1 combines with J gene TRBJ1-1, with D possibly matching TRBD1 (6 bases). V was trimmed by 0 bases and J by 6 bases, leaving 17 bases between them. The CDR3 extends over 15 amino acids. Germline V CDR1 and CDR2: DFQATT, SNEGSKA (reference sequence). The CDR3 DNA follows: TGCAGTGCTAGAGATCACGGCAGGGGTGTAGCTGAAGCTTTCTTT. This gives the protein CSARDHGRGVAEAFF.

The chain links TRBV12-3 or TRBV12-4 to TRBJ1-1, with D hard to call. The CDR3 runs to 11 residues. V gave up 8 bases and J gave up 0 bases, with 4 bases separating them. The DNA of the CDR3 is TGTGCCAGCGCGGTGAACACTGAAGCTTTCTTT. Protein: CASAVNTEAFF.

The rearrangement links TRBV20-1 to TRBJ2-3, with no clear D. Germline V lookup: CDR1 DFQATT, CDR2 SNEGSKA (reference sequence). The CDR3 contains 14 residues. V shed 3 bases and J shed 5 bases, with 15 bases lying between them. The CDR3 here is CSARSSAPGDTQYF. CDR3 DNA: TGCAGTGCTAGGTCCTCGGCCCCGGGAGATACGCAGTATTTT.

The DNA of the CDR3 is TGTGCCAGCAGCTTGATACAGACTGAAGCTTTCTTT. It encodes CASSLIQTEAFF. V gene TRBV5-6 combines with J gene TRBJ1-1; no definite D call. The CDR3 extends over 12 amino acids. Germline CDR1 is SGHDT and CDR2 is YYEEEE. V dropped 1 base and J dropped 5 bases, with 6 bases sitting between them. The complete variable domain, with remaining parts taken from reference TRBV5-6 and TRBJ1-1, reads DAGVTQSPTHLIKTRGQQVTLRCSPKSGHDTVSWYQQALGQGPQFIFQYYEEEERQRGNFPDRFSGHQFPNYSSELNVNALLLGDSALYLCASSLIQTEAFFGQGTRLTVV.

CDR3 loop: CASSQDAVNTEAFF. The CDR3 nucleotides read TGTGCCAGCAGCCAGGATGCGGTGAACACTGAAGCTTTCTTT. The chain is built from TRBV4-2 and TRBJ1-1; the D is unclear. CDR3 length equals 14 residues. Germline values: CDR1 LGHNA, CDR2 YNFKEQ. V lost 3 bases to trimming and J lost 0 bases, with 8 bases between them.

CDR3 region: CASSLAGTVGKSPLHF. CDR3 coding DNA: TGTGCCAGCAGCTTAGCCGGGACAGTGGGGAAATCACCCCTCCACTTT. The chain combines TRBV7-2 with TRBJ1-6; TRBD1 matches at 7 bases. J lost 10 bases, V lost 0 bases, and 9 bases had no gene match. CDR1 is SGHTA and CDR2 is FQGNSA in the germline V gene. This CDR3 has 16 amino acids.

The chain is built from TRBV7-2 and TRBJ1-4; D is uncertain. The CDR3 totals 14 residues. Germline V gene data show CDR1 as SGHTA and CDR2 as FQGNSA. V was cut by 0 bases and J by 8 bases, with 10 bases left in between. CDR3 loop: CASSLAPPREKLFF. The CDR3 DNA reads TGTGCCAGCAGCTTAGCCCCCCCTCGGGAAAAACTGTTTTTT.

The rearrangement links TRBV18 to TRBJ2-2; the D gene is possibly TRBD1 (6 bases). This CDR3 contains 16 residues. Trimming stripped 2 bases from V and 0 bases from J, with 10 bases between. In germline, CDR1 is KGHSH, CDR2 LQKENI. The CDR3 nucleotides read TGTGCCAGCTCACCATTGGGGACAACGAACACCGGGGAGCTGTTTTTT. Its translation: CASSPLGTTNTGELFF.